A selection of T cell receptor beta chains follows, all from one sample in a study of radiation and T cells in renal cell carcinoma. Profiling relied on immunoSEQ multiplex PCR, and the TCRdb table lists in-frame clones only, not all of them. The sample has about 150,000 clones, around 90% seen once; the top ten hold 13%. Sequencing used blood, obtained from a patient whose treatment included radiotherapy and nephrectomy. All receptors derive from a woman between 45 and 60 years old with renal cell carcinoma. The CDR3 runs from the conserved cysteine through the conserved F or W. Fields, in order: V gene, D gene, clone size, J gene, CDR3 protein, CDR3 DNA. The D gene is left open where the match is weak. The size entry is marked missing in some rows and otherwise reads once, few, many or a size class.

v_gene: TRBV9; d_gene: -; abundance: -; j_gene: TRBJ1-2; CDR3aa: CASSVEPSHTGYTF; CDR3nt: TGTGCCAGCAGCGTAGAGCCTTCCCATACTGGCTACACCTTC
v_gene: TRBV2; d_gene: TRBD1; abundance: -; j_gene: TRBJ1-1; CDR3aa: CASRESGGRGAEAFF; CDR3nt: TGTGCCAGCAGAGAGTCAGGGGGCAGAGGAGCTGAAGCTTTCTTT
v_gene: TRBV6-5; d_gene: TRBD1; abundance: -; j_gene: TRBJ1-1; CDR3aa: CASSYRLQGANTEAFF; CDR3nt: TGTGCCAGCAGTTACCGTCTGCAGGGGGCGAACACTGAAGCTTTCTTT
v_gene: TRBV4-3; d_gene: TRBD1; abundance: -; j_gene: TRBJ2-3; CDR3aa: CASSPNRGDTQYF; CDR3nt: TGCGCCAGCAGCCCGAACAGGGGCGACACGCAGTATTTT
v_gene: TRBV11-2; d_gene: TRBD2; abundance: -; j_gene: TRBJ2-2; CDR3aa: CASSSRLAGTGELFF; CDR3nt: TGTGCCAGCAGCTCTCGACTAGCGGGGACCGGGGAGCTGTTTTTT
v_gene: TRBV15; d_gene: TRBD2; abundance: -; j_gene: TRBJ2-1; CDR3aa: CATSRGPTSGGLYNEQFF; CDR3nt: TGTGCCACCAGCAGAGGCCCGACTAGCGGGGGCCTCTACAATGAGCAGTTCTTC
v_gene: TRBV4-2; d_gene: -; abundance: -; j_gene: TRBJ1-5; CDR3aa: CASSQDRFSDNQPQHF; CDR3nt: TGTGCCAGCAGCCAAGATCGGTTTTCGGACAATCAGCCCCAGCATTTT
v_gene: TRBV6-6; d_gene: -; abundance: -; j_gene: TRBJ2-3; CDR3aa: CASRPSSDTQYF; CDR3nt: TGTGCCAGCAGACCCTCTTCGGATACGCAGTATTTT
v_gene: TRBV6-6; d_gene: TRBD2; abundance: -; j_gene: TRBJ2-1; CDR3aa: CASSYSRGGANEQFF; CDR3nt: TGTGCCAGCAGTTACTCTCGCGGGGGGGCGAATGAGCAGTTCTTC
v_gene: TRBV6-6; d_gene: -; abundance: -; j_gene: TRBJ2-7; CDR3aa: CASSWGRDYEQYF; CDR3nt: TGTGCCAGCAGTTGGGGGCGGGACTACGAGCAGTACTTC
v_gene: TRBV4-1; d_gene: -; abundance: -; j_gene: TRBJ1-1; CDR3aa: CASSQGRKNTEAFF; CDR3nt: TGCGCCAGCAGCCAAGGGAGGAAGAACACTGAAGCTTTCTTT
v_gene: TRBV6-6; d_gene: TRBD2; abundance: -; j_gene: TRBJ2-1; CDR3aa: CASSESSGGPYNEQFF; CDR3nt: TGTGCCAGCAGCGAAAGTAGCGGGGGGCCCTACAATGAGCAGTTCTTC
v_gene: TRBV19; d_gene: TRBD1; abundance: -; j_gene: TRBJ1-1; CDR3aa: CASIGGTVNTEAFF; CDR3nt: TGTGCCAGTATCGGTGGGACAGTGAACACTGAAGCTTTCTTT
v_gene: TRBV10-2; d_gene: -; abundance: -; j_gene: TRBJ2-3; CDR3aa: CASSESPGSDTQYF; CDR3nt: TGCGCCAGCAGTGAGTCCCCAGGGTCGGATACGCAGTATTTT
v_gene: TRBV19; d_gene: TRBD1; abundance: -; j_gene: TRBJ2-7; CDR3aa: CASSNHRDRGTYEQYF; CDR3nt: TGTGCCAGTAGCAACCATCGGGACAGGGGGACCTACGAGCAGTACTTC
v_gene: TRBV5-4; d_gene: -; abundance: -; j_gene: TRBJ2-7; CDR3aa: CASSSLWAGEDEQYF; CDR3nt: TGTGCCAGCAGTTCCCTATGGGCAGGGGAAGACGAGCAGTACTTC
v_gene: TRBV7-9; d_gene: -; abundance: -; j_gene: TRBJ1-2; CDR3aa: CASSLLGAGWGYTF; CDR3nt: TGTGCCAGCAGCTTACTCGGAGCAGGCTGGGGCTACACCTTC
v_gene: TRBV7-3; d_gene: -; abundance: -; j_gene: TRBJ2-1; CDR3aa: CASSLAGSSYNEQFF; CDR3nt: TGTGCCAGCAGCCTTGCGGGGAGCTCCTACAATGAGCAGTTCTTC
v_gene: TRBV9; d_gene: TRBD1; abundance: -; j_gene: TRBJ1-2; CDR3aa: CASSVGGGASNYGYTF; CDR3nt: TGTGCCAGCAGCGTAGGAGGGGGCGCATCGAACTATGGCTACACCTTC
v_gene: TRBV5-4; d_gene: -; abundance: -; j_gene: TRBJ1-1; CDR3aa: CASSLQKAVLNTEAFF; CDR3nt: TGTGCCAGCAGCTTGCAAAAAGCGGTTTTGAACACTGAAGCTTTCTTT
v_gene: TRBV25-1; d_gene: -; abundance: -; j_gene: TRBJ2-2; CDR3aa: CASRGTPNTGELFF; CDR3nt: TGTGCCAGCAGAGGGACACCGAACACCGGGGAGCTGTTTTTT
v_gene: TRBV18; d_gene: -; abundance: once; j_gene: TRBJ1-1; CDR3aa: CASSPPMAVNTEAFF; CDR3nt: TGTGCCAGCTCACCACCGATGGCAGTAAACACTGAAGCTTTCTTT
v_gene: TRBV6-1; d_gene: -; abundance: -; j_gene: TRBJ1-1; CDR3aa: CASLPGHEAFF; CDR3nt: TGTGCCAGCCTACCGGGACACGAAGCTTTCTTT
v_gene: TRBV29-1; d_gene: TRBD1; abundance: -; j_gene: TRBJ2-3; CDR3aa: CSVDGQGVADTQYF; CDR3nt: TGCAGCGTTGACGGACAGGGTGTTGCGGATACGCAGTATTTT
v_gene: TRBV18; d_gene: -; abundance: once; j_gene: TRBJ1-2; CDR3aa: CASSPPVPDSYGYTF; CDR3nt: TGTGCCAGCTCACCACCGGTGCCGGATAGCTATGGCTACACCTTC
v_gene: TRBV6-1; d_gene: TRBD1; abundance: -; j_gene: TRBJ1-6; CDR3aa: CASSARAGTGSSYNSPLHF; CDR3nt: TGTGCCAGCAGTGCTAGGGCCGGGACAGGGAGCTCCTATAATTCACCCCTCCACTTT
v_gene: TRBV7-8; d_gene: TRBD1; abundance: once; j_gene: TRBJ1-3; CDR3aa: CASSLWGPRGVGGNTIYF; CDR3nt: TGTGCCAGCAGCTTATGGGGTCCCAGGGGGGTCGGTGGAAACACCATATATTTT
v_gene: TRBV28; d_gene: TRBD1; abundance: -; j_gene: TRBJ1-2; CDR3aa: CASSLGTGVRSYTF; CDR3nt: TGTGCCAGCAGTCTAGGGACAGGCGTTAGGAGCTACACCTTC
v_gene: TRBV15; d_gene: TRBD2; abundance: -; j_gene: TRBJ2-3; CDR3aa: CATSRSILAGGSTDTQYF; CDR3nt: TGTGCCACCAGCAGATCAATTCTAGCGGGGGGAAGCACAGATACGCAGTATTTT
v_gene: TRBV6-1; d_gene: -; abundance: -; j_gene: TRBJ2-5; CDR3aa: CASSETYPGTQYF; CDR3nt: TGTGCCAGCAGTGAAACCTACCCCGGGACCCAGTACTTC
v_gene: TRBV7-9; d_gene: TRBD1; abundance: -; j_gene: TRBJ2-7; CDR3aa: CASSLAGQGGEQYF; CDR3nt: TGTGCCAGCAGCTTAGCGGGACAGGGAGGCGAGCAGTACTTC
v_gene: TRBV19; d_gene: TRBD1; abundance: -; j_gene: TRBJ1-2; CDR3aa: CASAAGTGGQYGYTF; CDR3nt: TGTGCCAGCGCGGCCGGGACAGGGGGTCAGTATGGCTACACCTTC
v_gene: TRBV7-9; d_gene: TRBD2; abundance: -; j_gene: TRBJ2-1; CDR3aa: CASSRTGTREFF; CDR3nt: TGTGCCAGCAGCCGAACCGGGACTAGAGAGTTCTTC
v_gene: TRBV7-2; d_gene: -; abundance: -; j_gene: TRBJ2-7; CDR3aa: CASSQLYEQYF; CDR3nt: TGTGCCAGCAGCCAACTCTACGAGCAGTACTTC
v_gene: TRBV19; d_gene: -; abundance: once; j_gene: TRBJ2-5; CDR3aa: CASSISQVETQYF; CDR3nt: TGTGCCAGTAGTATTTCTCAGGTAGAGACCCAGTACTTC
v_gene: TRBV5-4; d_gene: TRBD2; abundance: -; j_gene: TRBJ2-3; CDR3aa: CASSTSGRTDTQYF; CDR3nt: TGTGCCAGCTCGACTAGCGGGCGCACAGATACGCAGTATTTT
v_gene: TRBV7-6; d_gene: -; abundance: -; j_gene: TRBJ1-1; CDR3aa: CASGADPNTEAFF; CDR3nt: TGTGCCAGCGGGGCAGACCCGAACACTGAAGCTTTCTTT
v_gene: TRBV19; d_gene: -; abundance: once; j_gene: TRBJ1-1; CDR3aa: CASSRQTNTEAFF; CDR3nt: TGTGCCAGTAGTAGGCAGACGAACACTGAAGCTTTCTTT
v_gene: TRBV5-4; d_gene: -; abundance: -; j_gene: TRBJ2-3; CDR3aa: CASSPRDGSTDTQYF; CDR3nt: TGTGCCAGCAGCCCCCGGGACGGTAGCACAGATACGCAGTATTTT
v_gene: TRBV18; d_gene: -; abundance: -; j_gene: TRBJ2-7; CDR3aa: CASSPQLDSYEQYF; CDR3nt: TGTGCCAGCTCACCACAGTTAGACTCCTACGAGCAGTACTTC
v_gene: TRBV18; d_gene: -; abundance: -; j_gene: TRBJ1-5; CDR3aa: CASSPMPGDQQPQHF; CDR3nt: TGTGCCAGCTCACCAATGCCAGGGGATCAGCAGCCCCAGCATTTT
v_gene: TRBV7-9; d_gene: TRBD2; abundance: -; j_gene: TRBJ2-1; CDR3aa: CASSFVRGGYNEQFF; CDR3nt: TGTGCCAGCAGCTTCGTGCGGGGGGGATACAATGAGCAGTTCTTC
v_gene: TRBV7-2; d_gene: TRBD2; abundance: -; j_gene: TRBJ2-3; CDR3aa: CASTQRQASGGGTDTQYF; CDR3nt: TGTGCCAGCACCCAGCGGCAGGCTAGCGGGGGGGGCACAGATACGCAGTATTTT
v_gene: TRBV5-1; d_gene: -; abundance: -; j_gene: TRBJ2-7; CDR3aa: CASSYGVGRQAYEQYF; CDR3nt: TGCGCCAGCAGTTATGGGGTAGGACGTCAGGCCTACGAGCAGTACTTC
v_gene: TRBV6-1; d_gene: -; abundance: -; j_gene: TRBJ2-7; CDR3aa: CASSEEIASDSPLYEQYF; CDR3nt: TGTGCCAGCAGTGAAGAGATTGCCAGTGATTCCCCTTTGTACGAGCAGTACTTC
v_gene: TRBV9; d_gene: -; abundance: -; j_gene: TRBJ1-2; CDR3aa: CASSGWDPRKYGYTF; CDR3nt: TGTGCCAGCAGCGGGTGGGACCCGAGAAAATATGGCTACACCTTC
v_gene: TRBV4-1; d_gene: -; abundance: -; j_gene: TRBJ1-2; CDR3aa: CASSPHKGGRNGYTF; CDR3nt: TGCGCCAGCAGCCCCCATAAGGGGGGGCGGAATGGCTACACCTTC
v_gene: TRBV4-2; d_gene: -; abundance: -; j_gene: TRBJ2-2; CDR3aa: CASSQESWRTGELFF; CDR3nt: TGTGCCAGCAGCCAAGAAAGTTGGCGGACCGGGGAGCTGTTTTTT
v_gene: TRBV5-1; d_gene: -; abundance: -; j_gene: TRBJ2-1; CDR3aa: CASSLYSQDNNEQFF; CDR3nt: TGCGCCAGCAGCTTATATTCCCAGGATAACAATGAGCAGTTCTTC
v_gene: TRBV19; d_gene: -; abundance: -; j_gene: TRBJ1-1; CDR3aa: CASSVDGDTEAFF; CDR3nt: TGTGCCAGTAGTGTGGATGGGGACACTGAAGCTTTCTTT
v_gene: TRBV2; d_gene: -; abundance: -; j_gene: TRBJ2-7; CDR3aa: CASTPGTIYEQYF; CDR3nt: TGTGCCAGCACACCAGGGACGATCTACGAGCAGTACTTC
v_gene: TRBV6-1; d_gene: TRBD2; abundance: -; j_gene: TRBJ2-3; CDR3aa: CASTQNGGVTDTQYF; CDR3nt: TGTGCCAGCACCCAGAACGGGGGGGTAACAGATACGCAGTATTTT
v_gene: TRBV19; d_gene: -; abundance: -; j_gene: TRBJ1-1; CDR3aa: CASNDRRNTEAFF; CDR3nt: TGTGCCAGCAACGACAGGCGAAACACTGAAGCTTTCTTT
v_gene: TRBV7-9; d_gene: TRBD1; abundance: -; j_gene: TRBJ1-6; CDR3aa: CASSPSGTDNSPLHF; CDR3nt: TGTGCCAGCAGCCCCTCCGGGACAGATAATTCACCCCTCCACTTT
v_gene: TRBV2; d_gene: -; abundance: once; j_gene: TRBJ1-1; CDR3aa: CASSGQMDTEAFF; CDR3nt: TGTGCCAGCAGTGGACAGATGGACACTGAAGCTTTCTTT
v_gene: TRBV25-1; d_gene: -; abundance: few; j_gene: TRBJ1-3; CDR3aa: CASSGGVISGNTIYF; CDR3nt: TGTGCCAGCAGTGGAGGGGTTATTTCTGGAAACACCATATATTTT
v_gene: TRBV7-9; d_gene: -; abundance: -; j_gene: TRBJ2-4; CDR3aa: CASSSEVVNIQYF; CDR3nt: TGTGCCAGCAGCTCCGAAGTAGTAAACATTCAGTACTTC
v_gene: TRBV10-3; d_gene: -; abundance: once; j_gene: TRBJ2-5; CDR3aa: CAISGRAQETQYF; CDR3nt: TGTGCCATCAGTGGACGGGCTCAAGAGACCCAGTACTTC
v_gene: TRBV30; d_gene: -; abundance: -; j_gene: TRBJ1-1; CDR3aa: CAWTGLYTEAFF; CDR3nt: TGTGCCTGGACCGGTCTCTACACTGAAGCTTTCTTT